This T cell receptor beta chain derives from a study of ipilimumab plus nivolumab after autologous stem cell transplantation. Looking at the study overall: Typical patient got roughly five ipilimumab doses and roughly 8 nivolumab doses (median). Both relapsed and primary refractory DLBCL were included.

Germline assignment: CDR1 SGHTA and CDR2 FQGNSA. This CDR3 is 16 amino acids long. V lost 6 bases to trimming and J lost 6 bases; unmatched junction nucleotides: 11. Overall study results and limits: TCR repertoire, Treg phenotype and gut microbiota reportedly support more study of this approach.

Sequencing used immunoSEQ multiplex PCR; TCRdb keeps in-frame clones, though not all of them. The sample records fewer than 30,000 clones, 85% to 90% being singletons. Patients got 3 mg/kg IV nivolumab weeks 1, 4, 7, 10, then biweekly through week 26. Remarks on this clone: No antigen is known for it.

The receptor was derived from a male donor with diffuse large B-cell lymphoma. This specimen was PBMCs, taken in a trial of ipilimumab plus nivolumab as post-transplant consolidation. This chain uses TRBV7-2 with TRBJ2-1, with 10 bases aligning to TRBD2. The CDR3 loop reads CASRPPGLAGANEQFF. CDR3 bases: TGTGCCAGCAGACCCCCAGGGCTAGCGGGGGCCAATGAGCAGTTCTTC.